This T cell receptor beta chain was sequenced during a study of cytomegalovirus exposure and HLA in healthy donors. Some clones are missing from TCRdb's copy, which holds only in-frame ones; the method was immunoSEQ multiplex PCR. In the table there are roughly 150,000 clones, more than 85% of which are singletons. The CDR3 covers 16 residues. The V gene end was trimmed by 5 bases and the J gene end by 0 bases; junction bases not matched to a gene: 7. In germline, CDR1 is SGHAT, CDR2 FQNNGV. The rearrangement links TRBV11-2 to TRBJ2-7, with 10 positions matching TRBD2. This sequence was found in a man aged 18 to 30 in good health and CMV-seronegative. Specimen: PBMCs. The CDR3 spells CASSPKLAGDSYEQYF. For the CDR3, the DNA is TGTGCCAGCAGCCCGAAGCTAGCGGGGGACTCCTACGAGCAGTACTTC.